The rows below give T cell receptor beta chains drawn from one sample of a study of T cells in Graves' hyperthyroidism and ophthalmopathy. TCRdb re-analysed the multiplex PCR reads in MiXCR, keeping a single row per CDR3 protein. The data hold hundreds of thousands of distinct CDR3 sequences, with 38% observed a single time. The sequencing input was blood. These receptors were obtained from a man younger than 35 with Graves' hyperthyroidism. CDR3s include the opening cysteine and the closing phenylalanine or tryptophan. The D gene is left open where the match is weak. Clone size is shown for a subset of rows, as once, few, many or a class of expanded clone.

j_call: TRBJ1-2
v_call: TRBV7-9
d_call: NA
cdr3_length: 12
clone_size: many
cdr3_nt: TGTGCCAGCAGCCAAGAGAACTATGGCTACACCTTC
cdr3_aa: CASSQENYGYTF

j_call: TRBJ1-1
v_call: TRBV25-1
d_call: NA
cdr3_length: 13
clone_size: many
cdr3_nt: TGTGCCAGCAGTCGGTCCCTACTCACTGAAGCTTTCTTT
cdr3_aa: CASSRSLLTEAFF

j_call: TRBJ2-7
v_call: TRBV20-1
d_call: TRBD1
cdr3_length: 12
clone_size: many
cdr3_nt: TGCAGTGTCCTGGGGACAGCCTACGAGCAGTACTTC
cdr3_aa: CSVLGTAYEQYF

j_call: TRBJ1-2
v_call: TRBV2
d_call: NA
cdr3_length: 12
clone_size: NA
cdr3_nt: TGTGCCGCCAGCAGTAATGGGGCCGGCTACACCTTC
cdr3_aa: CAASSNGAGYTF

j_call: TRBJ2-7
v_call: TRBV4-2
d_call: TRBD2
cdr3_length: 15
clone_size: NA
cdr3_nt: TGTGCCAGCAGCCCCACCGGGGCTAGCGGGAGACAGCAGTACTTC
cdr3_aa: CASSPTGASGRQQYF

j_call: TRBJ2-5
v_call: TRBV20-1
d_call: NA
cdr3_length: 15
clone_size: few
cdr3_nt: TGCAGTGCTAGAGATGGGCGGGACCCGGGGGAGACCCAGTACTTC
cdr3_aa: CSARDGRDPGETQYF

j_call: TRBJ1-2
v_call: TRBV19
d_call: NA
cdr3_length: 14
clone_size: many
cdr3_nt: TGTGCCAGTATCAACCGGGCCGGACCCTATGGCTACACCTTC
cdr3_aa: CASINRAGPYGYTF

j_call: TRBJ1-5
v_call: TRBV2
d_call: NA
cdr3_length: 13
clone_size: NA
cdr3_nt: TGTGCCAGCAGTGCAGGGGCCGGGCAGCCCCAGCATTTT
cdr3_aa: CASSAGAGQPQHF

j_call: TRBJ2-6
v_call: TRBV6-1
d_call: NA
cdr3_length: 13
clone_size: NA
cdr3_nt: TGTGCCAGCAGTGAAGACAGGGACTACGTCCTGACTTTC
cdr3_aa: CASSEDRDYVLTF

j_call: TRBJ2-7
v_call: TRBV9
d_call: NA
cdr3_length: 17
clone_size: few
cdr3_nt: TGTGCCAGCAGCGTATCTGCGGGGCAGGAAAACTCCTACGAGCAGTACTTC
cdr3_aa: CASSVSAGQENSYEQYF

j_call: TRBJ2-5
v_call: TRBV7-2
d_call: TRBD1
cdr3_length: 13
clone_size: many
cdr3_nt: TGTGCCAGCAGGCCGGGACAGAAGGAGACCCAGTACTTC
cdr3_aa: CASRPGQKETQYF

j_call: TRBJ1-6
v_call: TRBV2
d_call: TRBD1
cdr3_length: 12
clone_size: NA
cdr3_nt: TGTGCCAGCGAGGGGGCGAATTCACCCCTCCACTTT
cdr3_aa: CASEGANSPLHF

j_call: TRBJ1-3
v_call: TRBV11-1
d_call: NA
cdr3_length: 15
clone_size: NA
cdr3_nt: TGTGCCAGCAGCTTGAGTAAAGGGGCCGGAAACACCATATATTTT
cdr3_aa: CASSLSKGAGNTIYF

j_call: TRBJ1-1
v_call: TRBV7-2
d_call: NA
cdr3_length: 14
clone_size: many
cdr3_nt: TGTGCCAGCAGCTTAGGAGGATCACTCAAGAGTGCTTTCTTT
cdr3_aa: CASSLGGSLKSAFF

j_call: TRBJ1-4
v_call: TRBV20-1
d_call: TRBD1
cdr3_length: 11
clone_size: many
cdr3_nt: TGCAGTGCTAGAGATCGGAGGGGGCAAGTTTTT
cdr3_aa: CSARDRRGQVF

j_call: TRBJ2-7
v_call: TRBV14
d_call: NA
cdr3_length: 15
clone_size: few
cdr3_nt: TGTGCCAGCAGTGCTCAGGCGGGGATCCCCTACGAGCAGTACTTC
cdr3_aa: CASSAQAGIPYEQYF

j_call: TRBJ2-7
v_call: TRBV7-9
d_call: TRBD1
cdr3_length: 12
clone_size: many
cdr3_nt: TGTGCCAGCAGCTCGGACAGGGGCGAGCAGTACTTC
cdr3_aa: CASSSDRGEQYF

j_call: TRBJ1-4
v_call: TRBV2
d_call: NA
cdr3_length: 14
clone_size: NA
cdr3_nt: TGTGCCAGCAGTTACAGGGCAACTAATGAAAAACTGTTTTTT
cdr3_aa: CASSYRATNEKLFF

j_call: TRBJ1-5
v_call: TRBV15
d_call: TRBD1
cdr3_length: 15
clone_size: many
cdr3_nt: TGTGCCACCAGCCCCCGGCGGGACAGAAATCAGCCCCAGCATTTT
cdr3_aa: CATSPRRDRNQPQHF

j_call: TRBJ1-2
v_call: TRBV9
d_call: NA
cdr3_length: 16
clone_size: once
cdr3_nt: TGTGCCAGCAGCGTAGAGGGGAAGACTACTAACTATGGCTACACCTTC
cdr3_aa: CASSVEGKTTNYGYTF

j_call: TRBJ2-5
v_call: TRBV5-6
d_call: NA
cdr3_length: 14
clone_size: NA
cdr3_nt: TGTGCCAGCAGCCAAGGGGAATCCGACGAGACCCAGTACTTC
cdr3_aa: CASSQGESDETQYF

j_call: TRBJ1-5
v_call: TRBV11-2
d_call: NA
cdr3_length: 15
clone_size: few
cdr3_nt: TGTGCCAGCAGCTTGGCAGGGGCAGAGAATCAGCCCCAGCATTTT
cdr3_aa: CASSLAGAENQPQHF

j_call: TRBJ2-2
v_call: TRBV2
d_call: NA
cdr3_length: 15
clone_size: NA
cdr3_nt: TGTGCCAGCAGTATTGACAGATCGAACACCGGGGAGCTGTTTTTT
cdr3_aa: CASSIDRSNTGELFF

j_call: TRBJ1-5
v_call: TRBV10-3
d_call: TRBD1
cdr3_length: 13
clone_size: many
cdr3_nt: TGTGCCATCACCGAGGACAGGAATCAGCCCCAGCATTTT
cdr3_aa: CAITEDRNQPQHF

j_call: TRBJ1-2
v_call: TRBV29-1
d_call: NA
cdr3_length: 13
clone_size: NA
cdr3_nt: TGCAGTGTTAGAACGGACTCGAACTATGGCTACACCTTC
cdr3_aa: CSVRTDSNYGYTF

j_call: TRBJ2-7
v_call: TRBV6-5
d_call: NA
cdr3_length: 14
clone_size: NA
cdr3_nt: TGTGCCAGCAGTTACCGCGACAGAGCCTACGAGCAGTACTTC
cdr3_aa: CASSYRDRAYEQYF

j_call: TRBJ2-7
v_call: TRBV7-9
d_call: NA
cdr3_length: 13
clone_size: many
cdr3_nt: TGTGCCAGCGCCATGGACAGTACCTACGAGCAGTACTTC
cdr3_aa: CASAMDSTYEQYF

j_call: TRBJ2-3
v_call: TRBV24-1
d_call: TRBD2
cdr3_length: 16
clone_size: few
cdr3_nt: TGTGCCACCTCGCTGGGGCGGACTAGCGTCACAGATACGCAGTATTTT
cdr3_aa: CATSLGRTSVTDTQYF